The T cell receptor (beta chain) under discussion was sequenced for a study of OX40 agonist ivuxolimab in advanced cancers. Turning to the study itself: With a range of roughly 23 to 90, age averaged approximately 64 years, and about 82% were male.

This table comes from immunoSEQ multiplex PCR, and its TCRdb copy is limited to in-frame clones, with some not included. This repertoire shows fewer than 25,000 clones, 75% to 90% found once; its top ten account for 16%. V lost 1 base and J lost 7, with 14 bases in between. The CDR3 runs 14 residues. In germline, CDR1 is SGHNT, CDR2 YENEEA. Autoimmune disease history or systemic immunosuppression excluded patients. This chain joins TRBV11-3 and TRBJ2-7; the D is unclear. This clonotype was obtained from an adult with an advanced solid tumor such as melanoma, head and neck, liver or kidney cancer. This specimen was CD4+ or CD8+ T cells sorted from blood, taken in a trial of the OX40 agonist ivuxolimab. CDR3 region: CASSLGASSAEQYF. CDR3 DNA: TGTGCCAGCAGCTTAGGGGCGTCGTCTGCGGAGCAGTACTTC.